The source of this TCR beta chain is a study of OX40 agonist ivuxolimab in advanced cancers. Study-wide points: The average count of expanded clones was higher among CD8+ T cells than among CD4+.

Note on this clone: Its specificity is unknown.

Measured with immunoSEQ multiplex PCR; TCRdb has only the in-frame clones, and not every one. The sample has 30,000 to 40,000 clones, less than 80% seen once; the top ten hold 11%. Trimming left V 4 bases short and J 4 bases short, with 16 bases between. The CDR3 runs to 15 residues. The germline CDR1 and CDR2 sequences are LGHNA and YNFKEQ. This chain joins TRBV4-2 and TRBJ1-2, with D perhaps TRBD1 (5 bases). The sequences come from CD4+ or CD8+ T cells sorted from blood, collected in a trial of the OX40 agonist ivuxolimab. The clonotype originates from an adult with an advanced solid tumor such as melanoma, head and neck, liver or kidney cancer. This CDR3 is CASSPSQDISYGYTF. The CDR3 nucleotides are TGTGCCAGCAGCCCCAGCCAGGACATCTCCTATGGCTACACCTTC.